The sequence of this T cell receptor (beta chain) was determined in a study of cytomegalovirus exposure and HLA in healthy donors. Primers for the PCR totalled 60 Vbeta and 13 Jbeta. Libraries were prepared by immunoSEQ multiplex PCR; TCRdb keeps only in-frame clonotypes and omits some of them. The table lists 130,000 or so clones. Sequencing was done on a sample of PBMCs. The source is a woman between 40 and 50 years old in good health and CMV-seropositive.

In DNA, the CDR3 is TGTGCTAGTGGTTCAGGGAACACCGGGGAGCTGTTTTTT. It yields the protein CASGSGNTGELFF. This rearrangement joins TRBV12-5 to TRBJ2-2; D not resolved. Per germline, CDR1 LGHNT and CDR2 FRNRAP. The V end lost 4 bases, the J end lost 1 base, and 4 bases lay between the germline ends. CDR3 size: 13 residues.